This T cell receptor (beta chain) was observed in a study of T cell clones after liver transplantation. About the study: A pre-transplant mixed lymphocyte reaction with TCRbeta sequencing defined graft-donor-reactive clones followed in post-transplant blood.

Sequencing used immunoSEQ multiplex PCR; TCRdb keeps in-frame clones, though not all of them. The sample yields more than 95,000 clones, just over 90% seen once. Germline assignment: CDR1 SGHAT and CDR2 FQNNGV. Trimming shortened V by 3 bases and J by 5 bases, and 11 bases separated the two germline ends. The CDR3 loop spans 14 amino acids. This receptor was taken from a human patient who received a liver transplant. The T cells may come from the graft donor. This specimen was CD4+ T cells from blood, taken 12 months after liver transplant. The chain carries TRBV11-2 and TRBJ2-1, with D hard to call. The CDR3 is CASSFLSPNNEQFF. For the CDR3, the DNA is TGTGCCAGCAGCTTTCTGAGTCCGAACAATGAGCAGTTCTTC. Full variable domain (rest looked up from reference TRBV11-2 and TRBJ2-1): EAGVAQSPRYKIIEKRQSVAFWCNPISGHATLYWYQQILGQGPKLLIQFQNNGVVDDSQLPKDRFSAERLKGVDSTLKIQPAKLEDSAVYLCASSFLSPNNEQFFGPGTRLTVL.